This T cell receptor (beta chain) is from a study of OX40 agonist ivuxolimab in advanced cancers. In terms of the full investigation: Ivuxolimab, which targeted the costimulatory receptor OX40 (CD134), was an agonistic, fully human IgG2 monoclonal antibody. The paper reports the monotherapy dose-escalation portion (N of about 50 patients) of the phase I ivuxolimab trial. In the dose-escalation cohort, 82.7% of patients were male, and the mean age was roughly 60 years, with a range of about 23 to 80. Partial responses occurred in three dose-escalation patients: two with cutaneous melanoma and one with hepatocellular carcinoma. Among the roughly 54 dose-escalation patients, some 20 had hepatocellular carcinoma, 15 or so melanoma, 9 renal cell carcinoma and 9 head and neck cancer. Prior anti-PD-1, anti-PD-L1 or anti-CTLA-4 therapy was permitted, and approximately 42% of dose-escalation patients had received checkpoint inhibitors. Intravenous ivuxolimab was administered to patients every 2 weeks at six dose levels: 0.01, 0.1, 0.3, 1.5, 3 and 10 mg/kg. Peripheral TCRbeta sequencing was intended to test whether TCR sequence diversity was altered and clonal T-cell expansion was caused by ivuxolimab.

Broader findings and caveats from the paper: At doses from 0.1 to 3.0 mg/kg, clonal expansion was seen in both CD4+ and CD8+ blood T cells between baseline and week 6. In partial responders in the 0.1-3.0 mg/kg groups, normalized peripheral clonal expansion was found to be among the lowest, especially among CD8+ T cells. On average, CD8+ T cells showed more expanded clones than CD4+ T cells after ivuxolimab. Antigen specificity was not determined for the clonally expanded peripheral T cells. Low levels of normalized T-cell clonal expansion were also shown by some nonresponding patients.

A remark on this clone: Which antigen it targets is not known. No base quality information exists; no much larger clone differs at one position.

The CDR3 covers 12 residues, taking in both the cysteine and the phenylalanine. Just CDR3 DNA is preserved here, 36 bases in frame from base 1. CDR1 and CDR2, per the germline V gene, are SQVTM and ANQGSEA. The V end loses 4 bases and the J end loses 5 bases, and a stretch of 11 bases separates them. Patients with a history of autoimmune disease or receiving systemic immunosuppression were excluded from the trial. Peripheral blood for TCR sequencing was collected from all dose cohorts at baseline, on cycle 4 day 1, and on cycle 7 day 1. Samples came from an open-label, multicenter, first-in-human phase I dose-escalation trial of ivuxolimab. Adults with locally advanced or metastatic melanoma, renal cell carcinoma, hepatocellular carcinoma or head and neck squamous cell carcinoma were enrolled in the trial. Before TCR sequencing, CD4+ T cells and CD8+ T cells from peripheral blood were sorted into separate populations.

To sequence the TCRbeta CDR3 region, genomic DNA was isolated from the sorted cells. TCRbeta CDR3 regions were sequenced using the immunoSEQ Assay. What TCRdb holds here is the immuneACCESS table cut down to in-frame rearrangements. Part of the clones is not present; checked against another copy, under half of the missing clones reflect an unresolved V gene, and the others are unexplained. The sample includes 77,000 or so clones, with roughly nine tenths observed a single time. About an eighth of the sample is held by the ten biggest clonotypes. Sequences were derived from CD4+ or CD8+ T cells sorted from blood, sampled in a trial of the OX40 agonist ivuxolimab. The chain joins TRBV29-1 to TRBJ2-5; confidence is insufficient to name the D gene. This clonotype originated in an adult with an advanced solid tumor such as melanoma, head and neck, liver or kidney cancer. The nucleotide sequence reads TGCAGCGTTGCCCAGTCCGGGGAGACCCAGTACTTC. It translates as CSVAQSGETQYF. The full variable domain, completed from the reference TRBV29-1 and TRBJ2-5 proteins outside the CDR3, reads SAVISQKPSRDICQRGTSLTIQCQVDSQVTMMFWYRQQPGQSLTLIATANQGSEATYESGFVIDKFPISRPNLTFSTLTVSNMSPEDSSIYLCSVAQSGETQYFGPGTRLLVL.